The clone carrying this T cell receptor beta chain came up a few times. Its antigen is undetermined. This specimen comes from a study of blood T cells in healthy people across ages. For the study at large: Capture by template switching was about one barcoded beta molecule per two T cells.

Study results and limitations: Correlation between TCR beta diversity and naive T cell percentage was strong.

Next came a second PCR, run for 7 to 11 cycles, which used a sample-barcoded 5' primer along with a J-beta primer mix. The authors tagged each cDNA molecule using a template-switch adaptor with 12 random nucleotides. TCRdb processed the 5' RACE reads anew with MiXCR; each CDR3 protein has one entry. The table lists fewer than 800,000 distinct CDR3 sequences, around 20% of them singletons. Germline V CDR1 and CDR2: SGHVS, FQNEAQ. The CDR3 extends over 13 amino acids. The receptor comes from a man between 65 and 80 years old in good health. The chain joins TRBV7-8 to TRBJ2-1; D is ambiguous. The DNA end is a closer match to TRBJ2-7, so the J assignment may be wrong. The source material was blood. The CDR3 here is CASSGDVGYEQYF. DNA for the CDR3: TGTGCCAGCAGCGGAGATGTAGGGTACGAGCAGTACTTC.